This TCR beta chain was identified during a study of blood T cell repertoires in COVID-19. Study-wide context: From the United States, Italy and Spain came samples of acute and convalescent COVID-19. T cells, B-cell-depleted T cells, or PBMCs supplied cDNA or gDNA.

In the original processing: It was from reference gene primer amplification that nucleated cell counts were estimated. The data were produced by immunoSEQ multiplex PCR, yet TCRdb's version contains in-frame clones alone and is incomplete. V, J and clone size were drawn from that table, and D and trimming were deduced from the DNA. This table holds about 62,000 clones, approximately 86% found once. The V gene lost 0 bases and the J gene lost 6 bases, with 14 bases spanning the gap. CDR3 size: 15 residues. Germline values: CDR1 MNHEY, CDR2 SVGAGI. Sequenced sample: peripheral blood. This sequence joins TRBV6-5 and TRBJ2-5; no firm D call. The receptor comes from a man aged 65 to 85 with acute or convalescent COVID-19. CDR3 DNA sequence: TGTGCCAGCAGTTACTCGAGTATCGGAGAAAAGACCCAGTACTTC. Its protein product is CASSYSSIGEKTQYF.